The present entry profiles one T cell receptor (beta chain) with its context. This specimen comes from a study of control samples from healthy donors and cancer patients. Produced via immunoSEQ multiplex PCR; TCRdb's table is partial and in-frame only. Of roughly 130,000 clones listed, 80% to 95% are singletons. In germline, CDR1 is SGHVS, CDR2 FQNEAQ. The CDR3 consists of 14 residues. With 5 bases removed from V and 0 bases from J, the gap between germline ends came to 8 bases. The receptor was derived from a man under 40 in good health. The chain couples TRBV7-8 to TRBJ1-3; no firm D call. The sample was blood. CDR3 DNA sequence: TGTGCCAGCAGCCTTATAGCCTCTGGAAACACCATATATTTT. Residues: CASSLIASGNTIYF.